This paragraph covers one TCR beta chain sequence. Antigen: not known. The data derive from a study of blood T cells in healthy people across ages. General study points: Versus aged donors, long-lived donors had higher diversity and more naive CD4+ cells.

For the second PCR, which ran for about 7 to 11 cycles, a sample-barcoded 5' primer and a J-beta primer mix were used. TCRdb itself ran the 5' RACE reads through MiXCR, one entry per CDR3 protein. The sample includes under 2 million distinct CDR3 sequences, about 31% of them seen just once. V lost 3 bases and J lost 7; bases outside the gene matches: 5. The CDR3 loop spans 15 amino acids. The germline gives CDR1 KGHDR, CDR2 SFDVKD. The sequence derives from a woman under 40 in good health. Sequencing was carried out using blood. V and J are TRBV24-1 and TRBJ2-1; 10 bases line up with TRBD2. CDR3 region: CATSDPGTSVNEQFF. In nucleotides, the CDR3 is TGTGCCACCAGTGATCCCGGGACTAGCGTGAATGAGCAGTTCTTC.